These 19 T cell receptor beta chains were sequenced from one sample in a study of blood T cell repertoires in COVID-19. The repertoire was sequenced with immunoSEQ multiplex PCR; TCRdb's copy has only in-frame clones and lacks some. Of roughly 520,000 clones listed, around 87% are singletons. The sequenced material came from PBMCs or T cells enriched from blood (not recorded which). The receptors were gathered from a woman between 35 and 50 years old who had recovered from COVID-19.

V and J are TRBV5-6 and TRBJ1-2; D not certain. Germline CDR1 is SGHDT and CDR2 is YYEEEE. The CDR3 length is 15 residues. V lost 4 bases, J lost 0 bases, and 13 bases lay in between. The CDR3 DNA follows: TGTGCCAGCAGCCTTATTGAGGTTCCTAACTATGGCTACACCTTC. Translating it yields CASSLIEVPNYGYTF.

CDR3 residues: CASSEATGFNNEQFF. The CDR3 DNA is TGTGCCAGCAGTGAAGCGACGGGATTCAACAATGAGCAGTTCTTC. The chain combines TRBV6-1 with TRBJ2-1; possibly TRBD2 for D (5 bases). The CDR3 is 15 residues long. The V gene's germline CDR1 is MNHNS and CDR2 SASEGT. The ends were cut back, 0 bases at V and 5 bases at J, with 11 bases in the middle.

V is TRBV29-1 and J is TRBJ1-1; 11 nucleotides align to TRBD1. The V gene's germline CDR1 is SQVTM and CDR2 ANQGSEA. This CDR3 contains 14 residues. Trimming cost V 4 bases and J 0 bases; bases outside gene matches: 1. The CDR3 protein is CSVGGQGVNTEAFF. CDR3 sequence (DNA): TGCAGCGTTGGGGGACAGGGGGTGAACACTGAAGCTTTCTTT.

This chain uses TRBV10-3 with TRBJ1-1; D may be TRBD1 (6 bases). Trimming left V 8 bases short and J 10 bases short, with 20 bases between. The CDR3 totals 13 residues. Looked up from germline, CDR1 is ENHRY and CDR2 is SYGVKD. Written as DNA, the CDR3 is TGTGCCATCGGTAGTCCGGGACAAGGTCGAGCTTTCTTT. Protein: CAIGSPGQGRAFF.

A remark on this clone: The sample has other DNA sequences that encode this CDR3 too. CDR3 protein: CASSIDRESTDTQYF. In DNA form, the CDR3 reads TGTGCCAGTAGTATAGACAGGGAAAGCACAGATACGCAGTATTTT. The chain has TRBV19 and TRBJ2-3, with D possibly TRBD1 on 5 matching bases. The CDR3 extends over 15 amino acids. Germline CDR1 reads LNHDA; CDR2 reads SQIVND (reference sequence). The germline V and J ends were trimmed by 0 bases and 0 bases, with 7 bases remaining between them.

The chain links TRBV6-8 to TRBJ1-3, with a possible D match to TRBD1 (6 bases). The CDR3 runs 15 residues. The germline CDR1 and CDR2 sequences are MNHGY and SAAAGT. Trimming took 6 bases from V and 0 from J, leaving 12 bases between them. CDR3 in DNA: TGTGCCAGCAGGTCACAGGGATTCTCTGGAAACACCATATATTTT. This translates into CASRSQGFSGNTIYF.

This chain connects TRBV29-1 to TRBJ1-1, with D tentatively TRBD1 (5 bases). The CDR3 is 13 amino acids. Germline V CDR1 and CDR2: SQVTM, ANQGSEA. V was clipped by 6 bases and J by 4 bases, with 15 bases between them. CDR3 sequence reads: CSVSTRGGTEAFF. The CDR3 DNA sequence: TGCAGCGTGTCAACGAGGGGAGGCACTGAAGCTTTCTTT.

The chain recombines TRBV30 with TRBJ1-2; 7 bases agree with TRBD1. The CDR3 covers 13 residues. Germline CDR1 is GTSNPN and CDR2 is SVGIG (reference sequence). The ends lost 2 bases at V and 0 bases at J; junction bases unmatched: 0. CDR3 coding DNA: TGTGCCTGGAGTAGGGGGCCTAACTATGGCTACACCTTC. Its protein is CAWSRGPNYGYTF. Combining the CDR3 with reference TRBV30 and TRBJ1-2 gives the whole variable domain SQTIHQWPATLVQPVGSPLSLECTVEGTSNPNLYWYRQAAGRGLQLLFYSVGIGQISSEVPQNLSASRPQDRQFILSSKKLLLSDSGFYLCAWSRGPNYGYTFGSGTRLTVV.

The chain is built from TRBV3-1 (or the pseudogene TRBV3-2) and TRBJ2-5; D possibly corresponds to TRBD1 (6 bases). There are 12 residues in the CDR3. Germline CDR1 is LGHDT and CDR2 is YNNKEL (reference sequence). Between the trimmed V and J ends, which lost 10 bases and 4 bases, there was a span of 13 bases. The CDR3 loop is CAKNRVAETQYF. CDR3 nucleotide sequence: TGTGCCAAAAACAGGGTGGCAGAGACCCAGTACTTC.

This sequence joins TRBV7-8 and TRBJ1-5; D gene ambiguous. Germline loops: CDR1 SGHVS, CDR2 FQNEAQ. This CDR3 contains 17 residues. V lost 4 bases and J 0 bases, leaving 16 bases between the germline ends. The CDR3 spells CASSSRTGKYSNQPQHF. CDR3 nucleotides: TGTGCCAGCAGCTCTAGGACTGGGAAATATAGCAATCAGCCCCAGCATTTT.

The chain recombines TRBV10-3 with TRBJ2-5, with 7 nucleotides matching TRBD2. Germline V gene sequence: CDR1 ENHRY, CDR2 SYGVKD. V lost 8 bases to trimming and J lost 5 bases; unmatched junction nucleotides: 8. CDR3 length: 13 residues. The CDR3 sequence: CAIGPGGRETQYF. In nucleotides, the CDR3 is TGTGCCATCGGTCCGGGGGGTAGGGAGACCCAGTACTTC.

This clone was detected only once. The chain recombines TRBV6-1 with TRBJ1-1; D uncertain. The germline CDR1 and CDR2 sequences are MNHNS and SASEGT. V was trimmed by 0 bases and J by 0 bases, leaving 5 bases between them. The CDR3 sequence is 14 residues long. CDR3 residues: CASSEAWLNTEAFF. The CDR3 DNA is TGTGCCAGCAGTGAAGCTTGGCTGAACACTGAAGCTTTCTTT.

In this sample, this clone turned up a few times. The rearrangement uses TRBV4-1 and TRBJ1-3, with 9 positions matching TRBD1. This CDR3 has 14 residues. After removal of 3 bases from V and 7 bases from J, the junction contained 4 bases not matched to a gene. Germline-derived CDR1 and CDR2 are MGHRA and YSYEKL. For the CDR3, the DNA is TGCGCCAGCAGCCACGGACAGGGGCAGAACACCATATATTTT. Residues: CASSHGQGQNTIYF.

The V gene is TRBV7-2, the J gene TRBJ1-2; weak D call: TRBD1 (6 bases). The CDR3 is 16 amino acids. Trimming pared 4 bases from V and 5 bases from J, leaving 20 bases between. Germline lookup yields CDR1 SGHTA and CDR2 FQGNSA. The CDR3 DNA reads as TGTGCCAGCAGCTCAGGGGACGGCCGCGAGGCGTATGGCTACACCTTC. Protein sequence: CASSSGDGREAYGYTF. The whole variable domain, remainder taken from reference TRBV7-2 and TRBJ1-2, is GAGVSQSPSNKVTEKGKDVELRCDPISGHTALYWYRQSLGQGLEFLIYFQGNSAPDKSGLPSDRFSAERTGGSVSTLTIQRTQQEDSAVYLCASSSGDGREAYGYTFGSGTRLTVV.

V usage is TRBV2 and J usage is TRBJ1-2, with D hard to call. The CDR3 has 15 residues. Germline V lookup: CDR1 SNHLY, CDR2 FYNNEI. Trimming stripped 2 bases from V and 1 base from J, with 11 bases between. In DNA, the CDR3 is TGTGCCAGCAGTGAAAACAGAGAGTTTAACTATGGCTACACCTTC. Its protein product is CASSENREFNYGYTF.

The chain has TRBV4-1 and TRBJ2-7, with 15 bases fitting TRBD2. This CDR3 region has 17 residues. The V gene end was trimmed by 3 bases and the J gene end by 2 bases; junction bases not matched to a gene: 5. Germline values: CDR1 MGHRA, CDR2 YSYEKL. The CDR3 DNA reads as TGCGCCAGCAGCCAGGGTCGGACTAGCGGGAGGGCCTACGAGCAGTACTTC. Encoded protein: CASSQGRTSGRAYEQYF.

This CDR3 reads CASSFGRGGQPQHF. CDR3 DNA: TGTGCCAGCAGCTTCGGAAGGGGGGGCCAGCCCCAGCATTTT. The chain joins TRBV5-6 to TRBJ1-5; tentatively, D is TRBD1 (6 bases). Trimming took 2 bases from V and 7 from J, leaving 13 bases between them. This CDR3 region has 14 residues. Germline V gene data show CDR1 as SGHDT and CDR2 as YYEEEE.

The CDR3 nucleotides read TGCAGCGTGACCTTCGGACAGAATTTTAAAGATACGCAGTATTTT. Residues: CSVTFGQNFKDTQYF. The chain combines TRBV29-1 with TRBJ2-3, with D possibly TRBD1 on 6 matching bases. V shed 6 bases and J shed 5 bases, with 21 bases lying between them. CDR3 size: 15 residues. Germline values: CDR1 SQVTM, CDR2 ANQGSEA.

This clone was seen at least ten times. Other DNA sequences in the same sample also yield this CDR3. The rearrangement joins TRBV7-9 to TRBJ2-7; 10 bases agree with TRBD1. Per germline, CDR1 SEHNR and CDR2 FQNEAQ (reference sequence). V trimming: 5 bases; J trimming: 3 bases; junction bases outside the gene matches: 4. This CDR3 contains 14 residues. The CDR3 region is CASSPTGGYYEQYF. CDR3 sequence (DNA): TGTGCCAGCAGCCCGACAGGGGGCTACTACGAGCAGTACTTC.